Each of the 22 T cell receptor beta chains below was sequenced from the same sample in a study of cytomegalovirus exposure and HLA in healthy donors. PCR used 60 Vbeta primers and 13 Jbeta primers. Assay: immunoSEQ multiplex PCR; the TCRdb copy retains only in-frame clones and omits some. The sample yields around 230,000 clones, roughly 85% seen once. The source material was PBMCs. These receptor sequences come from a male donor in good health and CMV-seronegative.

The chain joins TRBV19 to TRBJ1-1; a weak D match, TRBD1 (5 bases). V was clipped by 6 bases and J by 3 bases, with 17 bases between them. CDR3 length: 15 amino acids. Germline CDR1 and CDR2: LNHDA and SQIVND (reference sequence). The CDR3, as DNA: TGTGCCAGTAGGGATGGACGGCGGGGGTACACTGAAGCTTTCTTT. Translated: CASRDGRRGYTEAFF.

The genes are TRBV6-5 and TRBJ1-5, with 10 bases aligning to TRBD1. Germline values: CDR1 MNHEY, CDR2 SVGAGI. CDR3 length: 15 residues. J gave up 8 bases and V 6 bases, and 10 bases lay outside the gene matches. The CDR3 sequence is CASSPLRDRGKPQHF. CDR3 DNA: TGTGCCAGCAGCCCATTGAGGGACAGGGGAAAGCCCCAGCATTTT.

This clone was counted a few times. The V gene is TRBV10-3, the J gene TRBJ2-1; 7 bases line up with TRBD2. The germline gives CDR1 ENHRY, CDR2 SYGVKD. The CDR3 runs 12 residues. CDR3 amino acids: CSSGGFYNEQFF. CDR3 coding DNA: TGTTCCTCCGGGGGGTTTTACAATGAGCAGTTCTTC.

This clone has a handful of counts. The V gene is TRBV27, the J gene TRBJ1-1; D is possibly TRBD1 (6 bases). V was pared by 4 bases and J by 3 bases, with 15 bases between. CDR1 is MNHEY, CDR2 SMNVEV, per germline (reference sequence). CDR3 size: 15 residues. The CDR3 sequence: CASSSPGGGHTEAFF. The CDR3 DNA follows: TGTGCCAGCAGTTCCCCGGGAGGGGGGCACACTGAAGCTTTCTTT.

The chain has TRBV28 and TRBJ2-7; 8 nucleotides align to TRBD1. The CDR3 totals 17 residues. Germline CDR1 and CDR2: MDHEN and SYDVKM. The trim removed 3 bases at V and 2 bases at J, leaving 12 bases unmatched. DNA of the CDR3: TGTGCCAGCAGTTTGCCCCTGACAGGGGCGCTAACCTACGAGCAGTACTTC. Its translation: CASSLPLTGALTYEQYF.

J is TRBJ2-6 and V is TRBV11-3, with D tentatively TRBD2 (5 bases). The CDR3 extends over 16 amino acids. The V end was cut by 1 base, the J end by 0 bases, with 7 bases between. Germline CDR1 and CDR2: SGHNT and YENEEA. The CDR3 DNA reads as TGTGCCAGCAGCTTAGGGGAGAGCTCTGGGGCCAACGTCCTGACTTTC. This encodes CASSLGESSGANVLTF. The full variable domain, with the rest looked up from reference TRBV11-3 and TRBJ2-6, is EAGVVQSPRYKIIEKKQPVAFWCNPISGHNTLYWYLQNLGQGPELLIRYENEEAVDDSQLPKDRFSAERLKGVDSTLKIQPAELGDSAVYLCASSLGESSGANVLTFGAGSRLTVL.

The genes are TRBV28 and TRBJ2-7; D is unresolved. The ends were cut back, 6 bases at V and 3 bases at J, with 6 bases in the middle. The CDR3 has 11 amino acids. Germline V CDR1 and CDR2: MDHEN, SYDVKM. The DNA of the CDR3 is TGTGCCAGCAGCCTTAACTACGAGCAGTACTTC. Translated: CASSLNYEQYF.

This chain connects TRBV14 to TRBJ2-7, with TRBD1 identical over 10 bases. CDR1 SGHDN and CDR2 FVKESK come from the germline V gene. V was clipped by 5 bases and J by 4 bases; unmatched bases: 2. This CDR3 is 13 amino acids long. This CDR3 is CASSGDRGYEQYF. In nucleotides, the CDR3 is TGTGCCAGCAGCGGGGACAGGGGTTACGAGCAGTACTTC.

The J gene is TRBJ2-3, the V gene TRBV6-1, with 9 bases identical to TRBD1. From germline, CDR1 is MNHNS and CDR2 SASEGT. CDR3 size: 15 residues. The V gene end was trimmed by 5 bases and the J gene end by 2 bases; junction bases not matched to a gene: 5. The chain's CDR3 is CASSFGQGNTDTQYF. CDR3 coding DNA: TGTGCCAGCAGTTTCGGACAGGGGAACACAGATACGCAGTATTTT.

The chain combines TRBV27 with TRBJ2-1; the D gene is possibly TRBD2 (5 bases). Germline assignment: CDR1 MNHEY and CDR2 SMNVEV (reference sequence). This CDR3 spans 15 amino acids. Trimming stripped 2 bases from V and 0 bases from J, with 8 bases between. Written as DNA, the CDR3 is TGTGCCAGCAGTTTAGTTGCGGGCTCCTACAATGAGCAGTTCTTC. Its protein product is CASSLVAGSYNEQFF.

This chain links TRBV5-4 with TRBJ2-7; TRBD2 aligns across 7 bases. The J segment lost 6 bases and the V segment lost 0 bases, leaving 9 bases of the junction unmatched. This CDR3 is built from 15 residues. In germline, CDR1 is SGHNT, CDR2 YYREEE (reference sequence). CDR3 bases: TGTGCCAGCAGCTTGGCGGGGCTAGCGGCAGGCGAGCAGTACTTC. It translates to CASSLAGLAAGEQYF.

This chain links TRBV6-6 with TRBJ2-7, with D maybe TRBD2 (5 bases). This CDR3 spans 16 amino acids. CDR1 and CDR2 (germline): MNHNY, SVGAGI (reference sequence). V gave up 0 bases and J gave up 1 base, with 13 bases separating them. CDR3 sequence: CASSYSGGQLSYEQYF. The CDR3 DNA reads TGTGCCAGCAGTTACTCGGGCGGGCAGTTATCCTACGAGCAGTACTTC.

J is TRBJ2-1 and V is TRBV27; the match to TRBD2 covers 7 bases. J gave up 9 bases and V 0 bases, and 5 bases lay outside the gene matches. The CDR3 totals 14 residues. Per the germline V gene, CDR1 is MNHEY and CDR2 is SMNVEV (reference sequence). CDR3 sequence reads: CASSLSREEGEQFF. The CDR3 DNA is TGTGCCAGCAGTTTATCTCGGGAGGAGGGTGAGCAGTTCTTC.

CDR3 in amino acids: CASSSRDGWPGGEAFF. As DNA, the CDR3 is TGTGCCAGCAGTTCCCGGGACGGCTGGCCGGGGGGTGAAGCTTTCTTT. This chain joins TRBV9 and TRBJ1-1; possible D gene TRBD1, 5 bases. The CDR3 contains 16 residues. CDR1 and CDR2 from the germline V gene are SGDLS and YYNGEE. The V end lost 5 bases, the J end lost 7 bases, and 24 bases lay between the germline ends.

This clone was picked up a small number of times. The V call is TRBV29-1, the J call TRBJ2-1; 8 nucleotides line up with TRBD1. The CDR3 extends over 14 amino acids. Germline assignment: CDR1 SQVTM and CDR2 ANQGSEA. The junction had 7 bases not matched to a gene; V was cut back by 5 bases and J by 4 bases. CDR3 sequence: CSVRSGGEYNEQFF. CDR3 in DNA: TGCAGCGTTCGCTCAGGGGGCGAGTACAATGAGCAGTTCTTC.

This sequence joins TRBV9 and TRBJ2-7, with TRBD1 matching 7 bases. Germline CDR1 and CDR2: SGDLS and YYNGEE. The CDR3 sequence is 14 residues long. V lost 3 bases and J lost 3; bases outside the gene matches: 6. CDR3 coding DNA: TGTGCCAGCAGCGCCGGACAGGAGGTCTACGAGCAGTACTTC. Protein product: CASSAGQEVYEQYF.

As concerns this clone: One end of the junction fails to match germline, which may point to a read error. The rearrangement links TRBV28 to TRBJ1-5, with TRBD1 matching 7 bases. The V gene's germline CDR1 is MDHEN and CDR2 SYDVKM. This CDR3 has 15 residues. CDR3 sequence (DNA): TGTGCCAGCAATTTAGGGACAGCCGTTAATCAGCCCCAGCATTTT. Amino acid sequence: CASNLGTAVNQPQHF.

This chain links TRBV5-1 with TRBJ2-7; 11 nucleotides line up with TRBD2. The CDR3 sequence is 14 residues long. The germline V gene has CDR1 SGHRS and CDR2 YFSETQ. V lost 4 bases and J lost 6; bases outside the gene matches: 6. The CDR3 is CASSPGTSGGEQYF. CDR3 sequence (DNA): TGCGCCAGCAGCCCCGGGACTAGCGGAGGCGAGCAGTACTTC.

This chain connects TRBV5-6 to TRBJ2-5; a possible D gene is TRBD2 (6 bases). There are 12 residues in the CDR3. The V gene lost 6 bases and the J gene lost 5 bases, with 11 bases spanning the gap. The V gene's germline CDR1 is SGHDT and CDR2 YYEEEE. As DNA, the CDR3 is TGTGCCAGCACCTACGGGGGTGAGACCCAGTACTTC. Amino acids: CASTYGGETQYF.

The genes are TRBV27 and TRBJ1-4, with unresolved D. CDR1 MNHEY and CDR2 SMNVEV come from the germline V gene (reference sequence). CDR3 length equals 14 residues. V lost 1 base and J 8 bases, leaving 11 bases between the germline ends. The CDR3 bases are TGTGCCAGCAGTTTATTGGCAGAACGAGAAAAACTGTTTTTT. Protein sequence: CASSLLAEREKLFF.

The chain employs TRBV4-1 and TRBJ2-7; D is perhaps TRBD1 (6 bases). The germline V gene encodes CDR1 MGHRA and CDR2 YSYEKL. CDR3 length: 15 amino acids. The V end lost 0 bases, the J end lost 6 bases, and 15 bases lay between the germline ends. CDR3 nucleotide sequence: TGCGCCAGCAGCCAAGACGTCAGGGGTCACACCGAGCAGTACTTC. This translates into CASSQDVRGHTEQYF.

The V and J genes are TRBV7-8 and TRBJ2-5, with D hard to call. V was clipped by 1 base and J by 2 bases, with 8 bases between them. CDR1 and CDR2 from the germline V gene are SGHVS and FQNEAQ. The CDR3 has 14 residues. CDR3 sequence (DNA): TGTGCCAGCAGCTTAGGATCGGAGCAAGAGACCCAGTACTTC. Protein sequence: CASSLGSEQETQYF. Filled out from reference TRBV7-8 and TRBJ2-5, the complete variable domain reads GAGVSQSPRYKVAKRGQDVALRCDPISGHVSLFWYQQALGQGPEFLTYFQNEAQLDKSGLPSDRFFAERPEGSVSTLKIQRTQQEDSAVYLCASSLGSEQETQYFGPGTRLLVL.